The rows below give T cell receptor beta chains drawn from one sample of a study of T-cell reconstitution after alpha-beta-depleted transplantation in children. TCRdb recomputed calls from the PCR reads with MiXCR, one row per CDR3 protein. The sample carries some 120,000 distinct CDR3 sequences, roughly 23% recorded once. The source material was PBMCs, mostly from graft donor cells, sampled 180 days after TCRalphabeta/CD19-depleted stem cell transplant. These receptors originate from a male patient under 10 years old who had a stem cell transplant for chronic granulomatous disease, so the T cells may come from the graft donor. Each CDR3 is given with its conserved first and last residue. Fields, in order: CDR3 length, V gene, clone size, J gene, D gene, CDR3 protein, CDR3 DNA. A D gene is named only where the DNA matches it firmly. Size tells how often a clone was seen (once, few, many) or the class of an expanded clone, and some rows leave it out.

len: 13
v_gene: TRBV12-3/TRBV12-4
abundance: few
j_gene: TRBJ2-5
d_gene: -
CDR3aa: CASSNRLVETQYF
CDR3nt: TGTGCCAGCAGCAACCGACTAGTTGAGACCCAGTACTTC

len: 14
v_gene: TRBV5-6
abundance: many
j_gene: TRBJ2-7
d_gene: -
CDR3aa: CASSLAGIIYEQYF
CDR3nt: TGTGCCAGCAGCTTGGCCGGGATTATTTACGAGCAGTACTTC

len: 16
v_gene: TRBV7-2
abundance: many
j_gene: TRBJ2-7
d_gene: TRBD1
CDR3aa: CASSLKGRQGAYEQYF
CDR3nt: TGTGCCAGCAGCTTAAAAGGGCGACAGGGGGCCTACGAGCAGTACTTC

len: 11
v_gene: TRBV12-3/TRBV12-4
abundance: many
j_gene: TRBJ2-7
d_gene: -
CDR3aa: CASSRYYEQYF
CDR3nt: TGTGCCAGCAGCCGATACTACGAGCAGTACTTC

len: 16
v_gene: TRBV27
abundance: many
j_gene: TRBJ1-1
d_gene: -
CDR3aa: CASSSLPGGANTEAFF
CDR3nt: TGTGCCAGCAGTTCCCTCCCCGGGGGCGCGAACACTGAAGCTTTCTTT

len: 16
v_gene: TRBV12-3/TRBV12-4
abundance: many
j_gene: TRBJ2-1
d_gene: TRBD2
CDR3aa: CASSLVSTSGYNEQFF
CDR3nt: TGTGCCAGCAGTTTAGTCTCGACTAGCGGTTACAATGAGCAGTTCTTC

len: 17
v_gene: TRBV12-3/TRBV12-4
abundance: many
j_gene: TRBJ2-2
d_gene: TRBD2
CDR3aa: CASSRLAGGPKTGELFF
CDR3nt: TGTGCCAGCAGTCGACTAGCGGGAGGGCCGAAAACCGGGGAGCTGTTTTTT

len: 17
v_gene: TRBV9
abundance: few
j_gene: TRBJ2-1
d_gene: -
CDR3aa: CASSPRFLGGSYNEQFF
CDR3nt: TGTGCCAGCAGCCCTAGGTTTCTCGGGGGATCCTACAATGAGCAGTTCTTC

len: 17
v_gene: TRBV5-1
abundance: -
j_gene: TRBJ1-4
d_gene: TRBD1
CDR3aa: CASRGRDRTSTNEKLFF
CDR3nt: TGCGCCAGCAGAGGCCGGGACAGGACATCAACTAATGAAAAACTGTTTTTT

len: 13
v_gene: TRBV28
abundance: few
j_gene: TRBJ1-1
d_gene: TRBD1
CDR3aa: CASSSQGITEAFF
CDR3nt: TGTGCCAGCAGTTCACAGGGGATCACTGAAGCTTTCTTT

len: 14
v_gene: TRBV12-3/TRBV12-4
abundance: many
j_gene: TRBJ2-1
d_gene: -
CDR3aa: CASSVLARYNEQFF
CDR3nt: TGTGCCAGCAGCGTCCTAGCTCGATACAATGAGCAGTTCTTC

len: 16
v_gene: TRBV4-2
abundance: -
j_gene: TRBJ1-6
d_gene: -
CDR3aa: CASSQDLQGSGSPLHF
CDR3nt: TGTGCCAGCAGCCAGGACTTACAGGGATCCGGTTCACCCCTCCACTTT

len: 15
v_gene: TRBV12-3/TRBV12-4
abundance: many
j_gene: TRBJ1-4
d_gene: TRBD1
CDR3aa: CASTTRQGRNEKLFF
CDR3nt: TGTGCCAGCACCACCAGACAGGGGAGGAATGAAAAACTGTTTTTT

len: 14
v_gene: TRBV20-1
abundance: many
j_gene: TRBJ2-5
d_gene: -
CDR3aa: CSARKGAEEETQYF
CDR3nt: TGCAGTGCTAGAAAAGGGGCGGAAGAAGAGACCCAGTACTTC

len: 16
v_gene: TRBV7-2
abundance: -
j_gene: TRBJ2-3
d_gene: -
CDR3aa: CASRRSRTTRADTQYF
CDR3nt: TGTGCCAGCAGGCGATCACGGACAACCCGAGCAGATACGCAGTATTTT

len: 13
v_gene: TRBV10-3
abundance: -
j_gene: TRBJ2-7
d_gene: TRBD1
CDR3aa: CAISGTGTNEQYF
CDR3nt: TGTGCCATCAGCGGGACAGGGACGAACGAGCAGTACTTC

len: 15
v_gene: TRBV5-1
abundance: few
j_gene: TRBJ1-6
d_gene: TRBD1
CDR3aa: CASSRTDRDSSPLHF
CDR3nt: TGCGCCAGCAGCCGCACCGACAGGGATTCGTCACCCCTCCACTTT

len: 15
v_gene: TRBV12-3/TRBV12-4
abundance: few
j_gene: TRBJ2-1
d_gene: -
CDR3aa: CASRPVVAQGNEQFF
CDR3nt: TGTGCCAGCAGACCCGTAGTAGCCCAGGGTAATGAGCAGTTCTTC

len: 17
v_gene: TRBV3-1
abundance: -
j_gene: TRBJ2-3
d_gene: TRBD2
CDR3aa: CASSPRTSGRATDTQYF
CDR3nt: TGTGCCAGCAGCCCTCGGACTAGCGGGAGGGCCACAGATACGCAGTATTTT

len: 14
v_gene: TRBV29-1
abundance: many
j_gene: TRBJ1-2
d_gene: TRBD1
CDR3aa: CSVGGTVSNYGYTF
CDR3nt: TGCAGCGTGGGGGGGACAGTTTCTAACTATGGCTACACCTTC

len: 14
v_gene: TRBV5-5
abundance: few
j_gene: TRBJ2-2
d_gene: -
CDR3aa: CASFRVGNTGELFF
CDR3nt: TGTGCCAGCTTCAGGGTGGGGAACACCGGGGAGCTGTTTTTT

len: 16
v_gene: TRBV7-2
abundance: many
j_gene: TRBJ2-2
d_gene: TRBD2
CDR3aa: CASSLGLSGGTGELFF
CDR3nt: TGTGCCAGCAGCTTAGGTCTTAGCGGGGGCACCGGGGAGCTGTTTTTT

len: 17
v_gene: TRBV5-1
abundance: -
j_gene: TRBJ2-5
d_gene: TRBD1
CDR3aa: CASSSLLTHRGQETQYF
CDR3nt: TGCGCCAGCAGCTCCCTACTAACACACAGGGGGCAAGAGACCCAGTACTTC

len: 17
v_gene: TRBV5-5
abundance: many
j_gene: TRBJ2-7
d_gene: -
CDR3aa: CASSLAMTAGVSYEQYF
CDR3nt: TGTGCCAGCAGCTTGGCCATGACAGCAGGAGTCTCCTACGAGCAGTACTTC

len: 12
v_gene: TRBV5-1
abundance: -
j_gene: TRBJ2-1
d_gene: -
CDR3aa: CASSLDRDEQFF
CDR3nt: TGCGCCAGCAGCTTGGATCGAGATGAGCAGTTCTTC

len: 18
v_gene: TRBV12-1
abundance: few
j_gene: TRBJ2-6
d_gene: -
CDR3aa: CASSLENRGLSGANVLTF
CDR3nt: TGTGCCAGCAGCTTGGAAAACAGGGGGCTGTCTGGGGCCAACGTCCTGACTTTC

len: 13
v_gene: TRBV20-1
abundance: -
j_gene: TRBJ2-1
d_gene: -
CDR3aa: CSASPSSDNEQFF
CDR3nt: TGCAGTGCAAGCCCCTCTAGCGACAATGAGCAGTTCTTC

len: 13
v_gene: TRBV11-2
abundance: many
j_gene: TRBJ2-7
d_gene: -
CDR3aa: CASSPLLRVEQYF
CDR3nt: TGTGCCAGCAGCCCCCTCCTGCGGGTCGAGCAGTACTTC

len: 17
v_gene: TRBV29-1
abundance: few
j_gene: TRBJ2-2
d_gene: -
CDR3aa: CSVEARGRATPFGELFF
CDR3nt: TGCAGCGTTGAAGCGAGGGGCAGAGCCACACCCTTCGGGGAGCTGTTTTTT

len: 18
v_gene: TRBV20-1
abundance: -
j_gene: TRBJ2-1
d_gene: TRBD2
CDR3aa: CSASFRLAGGILMDEQFF
CDR3nt: TGCAGTGCTAGTTTTCGATTAGCGGGGGGCATCCTAATGGATGAGCAGTTCTTC

len: 14
v_gene: TRBV7-2
abundance: -
j_gene: TRBJ2-7
d_gene: -
CDR3aa: CASSLEQGGYEQYF
CDR3nt: TGTGCCAGCAGCTTAGAGCAGGGAGGCTACGAGCAGTACTTC

len: 15
v_gene: TRBV11-2
abundance: few
j_gene: TRBJ2-7
d_gene: -
CDR3aa: CASSFSVQSSYEQYF
CDR3nt: TGTGCCAGCAGCTTTAGCGTCCAGAGCTCCTACGAGCAGTACTTC

len: 15
v_gene: TRBV15
abundance: -
j_gene: TRBJ1-1
d_gene: TRBD1
CDR3aa: CATSIGTGGSTEAFF
CDR3nt: TGTGCCACCAGCATCGGGACAGGGGGCTCCACTGAAGCTTTCTTT

len: 13
v_gene: TRBV20-1
abundance: -
j_gene: TRBJ2-3
d_gene: -
CDR3aa: CSAPRAYTDTQYF
CDR3nt: TGCAGTGCCCCGCGGGCTTACACAGATACGCAGTATTTT

len: 14
v_gene: TRBV5-1
abundance: -
j_gene: TRBJ2-7
d_gene: -
CDR3aa: CARPGEQVTREQYF
CDR3nt: TGCGCCAGACCCGGGGAACAGGTGACCCGCGAGCAGTACTTC

len: 12
v_gene: TRBV5-6
abundance: many
j_gene: TRBJ2-1
d_gene: TRBD2
CDR3aa: CASSLAVGLAFF
CDR3nt: TGTGCCAGCAGCTTGGCGGTAGGACTAGCGTTCTTC

len: 19
v_gene: TRBV20-1
abundance: many
j_gene: TRBJ2-3
d_gene: TRBD2
CDR3aa: CSARTQEAGDAWPQDTQYF
CDR3nt: TGCAGTGCTAGAACCCAGGAGGCGGGGGACGCCTGGCCTCAAGATACGCAGTATTTT

len: 15
v_gene: TRBV9
abundance: many
j_gene: TRBJ2-1
d_gene: TRBD2
CDR3aa: CASRAGLASNNEQFF
CDR3nt: TGTGCCAGTAGAGCGGGACTAGCGTCGAACAATGAGCAGTTCTTC

len: 17
v_gene: TRBV30
abundance: many
j_gene: TRBJ2-1
d_gene: TRBD2
CDR3aa: CAWRRLLAGVSYNEQFF
CDR3nt: TGTGCCTGGCGGCGCCTACTAGCGGGAGTTTCCTACAATGAGCAGTTCTTC

len: 16
v_gene: TRBV9
abundance: few
j_gene: TRBJ2-1
d_gene: TRBD2
CDR3aa: CASSPSPIAGRGEQFF
CDR3nt: TGTGCCAGCAGTCCCTCTCCCATAGCGGGGAGGGGTGAGCAGTTCTTC

len: 14
v_gene: TRBV4-2
abundance: -
j_gene: TRBJ2-3
d_gene: -
CDR3aa: CASSQEGFTDTQYF
CDR3nt: TGTGCCAGCAGCCAAGAAGGCTTCACAGATACGCAGTATTTT

len: 13
v_gene: TRBV5-1
abundance: -
j_gene: TRBJ1-1
d_gene: -
CDR3aa: CASRGSGSTEAFF
CDR3nt: TGCGCCAGCAGGGGGTCGGGGAGCACTGAAGCTTTCTTT

len: 15
v_gene: TRBV7-2
abundance: few
j_gene: TRBJ2-7
d_gene: TRBD2
CDR3aa: CASSLELAGDYEQYF
CDR3nt: TGTGCCAGCAGCTTAGAGCTTGCGGGAGACTACGAGCAGTACTTC

len: 16
v_gene: TRBV15
abundance: -
j_gene: TRBJ2-1
d_gene: TRBD2
CDR3aa: CATSREFSGRGNEQFF
CDR3nt: TGTGCCACCAGCAGAGAGTTCAGCGGGAGGGGTAATGAGCAGTTCTTC

len: 16
v_gene: TRBV29-1
abundance: -
j_gene: TRBJ2-1
d_gene: TRBD2
CDR3aa: CSVEHLSGGARNEQFF
CDR3nt: TGCAGCGTTGAACACCTTAGCGGGGGGGCCCGTAATGAGCAGTTCTTC

len: 17
v_gene: TRBV27
abundance: many
j_gene: TRBJ2-1
d_gene: TRBD1
CDR3aa: CASSLYTGTGGWNEQFF
CDR3nt: TGTGCCAGCAGTTTATATACTGGGACAGGGGGCTGGAATGAGCAGTTCTTC

len: 13
v_gene: TRBV29-1
abundance: -
j_gene: TRBJ2-5
d_gene: -
CDR3aa: CSAAGGRGETQYF
CDR3nt: TGCAGCGCCGCAGGAGGCAGGGGAGAGACCCAGTACTTC

len: 15
v_gene: TRBV11-1
abundance: -
j_gene: TRBJ2-3
d_gene: -
CDR3aa: CASSQGSSATDKQYF
CDR3nt: TGTGCCAGCAGCCAGGGGTCTAGCGCGACAGATAAGCAGTATTTT

len: 13
v_gene: TRBV29-1
abundance: many
j_gene: TRBJ1-1
d_gene: -
CDR3aa: CSVRAGQNTEAFF
CDR3nt: TGCAGCGTTAGGGCAGGGCAAAACACTGAAGCTTTCTTT

len: 15
v_gene: TRBV9
abundance: -
j_gene: TRBJ2-7
d_gene: TRBD1
CDR3aa: CASSPRHRGSNEQYF
CDR3nt: TGTGCCAGCAGCCCCAGGCACAGGGGCTCCAACGAGCAGTACTTC

len: 16
v_gene: TRBV15
abundance: -
j_gene: TRBJ2-1
d_gene: TRBD1
CDR3aa: CATSRDRQGFYNEQFF
CDR3nt: TGTGCCACCAGCAGAGATCGACAGGGTTTCTACAATGAGCAGTTCTTC

len: 13
v_gene: TRBV20-1
abundance: few
j_gene: TRBJ2-1
d_gene: -
CDR3aa: CSASLDLNNEQFF
CDR3nt: TGCAGTGCTAGTTTGGACCTCAACAATGAGCAGTTCTTC

len: 15
v_gene: TRBV5-1
abundance: -
j_gene: TRBJ2-7
d_gene: -
CDR3aa: CASTPLGGIPYEQYF
CDR3nt: TGCGCCAGCACCCCCCTGGGTGGCATTCCCTACGAGCAGTACTTC

len: 14
v_gene: TRBV7-2
abundance: few
j_gene: TRBJ2-5
d_gene: -
CDR3aa: CASSDPWLEETQYF
CDR3nt: TGTGCCAGCAGCGACCCCTGGCTAGAAGAGACCCAGTACTTC

len: 14
v_gene: TRBV18
abundance: -
j_gene: TRBJ2-7
d_gene: TRBD2
CDR3aa: CASSPREGSYEQYF
CDR3nt: TGTGCCAGCTCACCACGGGAGGGCTCCTACGAGCAGTACTTC

len: 14
v_gene: TRBV7-2
abundance: few
j_gene: TRBJ2-5
d_gene: TRBD2
CDR3aa: CASRDSGRWQTQYF
CDR3nt: TGTGCCAGCAGAGATAGCGGGAGGTGGCAGACCCAGTACTTC

len: 12
v_gene: TRBV12-3/TRBV12-4
abundance: many
j_gene: TRBJ2-7
d_gene: TRBD2
CDR3aa: CASSRGGSGQYF
CDR3nt: TGTGCCAGCAGTCGGGGGGGGTCCGGGCAGTACTTC